A selection of T cell receptor beta chains follows, all from one sample in a study of T cell repertoires in cytomegalovirus infection. In TCRdb, the reads were re-called with MiXCR into one record per CDR3 protein. The table shows fewer than 550,000 distinct CDR3 sequences, with 26% occurring only once. Specimen: PBMCs. These receptors were obtained from a human donor in good health (CMV status not recorded). Some clones in this sample may be carry-over from other donors' samples. The CDR3 runs from the conserved cysteine through the conserved F or W. A D gene is named only where the DNA matches it firmly. Only part of the rows carry a size: once, few, many, or a class if the clone is expanded.

j_call v_call clone_size d_call cdr3_aa cdr3_nt
TRBJ2-5 TRBV7-3 few . CASSLNPGTQYF TGTGCCAGCAGCTTAAACCCCGGTACCCAGTACTTC
TRBJ1-2 TRBV6-6 . . CASSRGVRDGYTF TGTGCCAGCAGTCGAGGGGTCAGGGACGGCTACACCTTC
TRBJ2-1 TRBV7-9 many TRBD2 CASSLAVMGYNEQFF TGTGCCAGCAGCCTAGCGGTTATGGGGTACAATGAGCAGTTCTTC
TRBJ2-1 TRBV11-3 many TRBD2 CASSRQSGSNEQFF TGTGCCAGCAGCCGACAAAGCGGGAGTAATGAGCAGTTCTTC
TRBJ2-1 TRBV11-2 . TRBD2 CASSRLELAGVYNEQFF TGTGCCAGCAGCCGCCTGGAACTAGCGGGGGTATACAATGAGCAGTTCTTC
TRBJ2-1 TRBV7-6 few . CASSLGPSDEQFF TGTGCCAGCAGCTTAGGACCGAGCGATGAGCAGTTCTTC
TRBJ1-5 TRBV7-8 few . CASSLPGRDDDGQPQHF TGTGCCAGCAGCTTACCCGGGCGTGATGATGATGGTCAGCCCCAGCATTTT
TRBJ2-7 TRBV12-3/TRBV12-4 . TRBD2 CASGLGEGLYDEQYF TGTGCCAGCGGGCTGGGGGAGGGCCTGTACGACGAGCAGTACTTC
TRBJ2-3 TRBV20-1 few . CSKGGTRGTQYF TGCTCTAAGGGGGGGACCAGGGGGACGCAGTATTTT
TRBJ2-1 TRBV7-2 few . CASSSPGLPGREQFF TGTGCCAGCAGCTCACCGGGCCTTCCCGGACGGGAGCAGTTCTTC
TRBJ2-5 TRBV7-2 . . CASGTPPWDQQETQYF TGTGCCAGCGGTACCCCACCCTGGGACCAACAAGAGACCCAGTACTTC
TRBJ2-7 TRBV7-2 many . CASSRDDYEQYF TGTGCCAGCAGCCGCGACGACTACGAGCAGTACTTC
TRBJ2-7 TRBV30 . TRBD2 CAWTSQGGAEQYF TGTGCCTGGACGTCCCAGGGAGGGGCCGAGCAGTACTTC
TRBJ2-5 TRBV12-3/TRBV12-4 few . CASSDESETQYF TGTGCCAGCAGTGATGAATCGGAGACCCAGTACTTC
TRBJ2-1 TRBV10-3 few TRBD2 CAIRAGGIGNEQFF TGTGCCATCAGAGCGGGAGGGATAGGCAATGAGCAGTTCTTC
TRBJ1-4 TRBV28 . . CASRPPGEKLFF TGTGCCAGCAGGCCTCCAGGGGAAAAACTGTTTTTT
TRBJ2-2 TRBV12-3/TRBV12-4 . . CASSPRASVNTGELFF TGTGCCAGCAGTCCCCGGGCTAGCGTGAACACCGGGGAGCTGTTTTTT
TRBJ2-5 TRBV7-2 many . CASRQQETQYF TGTGCCAGCAGACAACAAGAGACCCAGTACTTC
TRBJ2-5 TRBV27 few . CASSETGTRIPVTQYF TGTGCCAGCAGTGAGACCGGGACTCGCATCCCGGTGACCCAGTACTTC
TRBJ2-7 TRBV28 . TRBD1 CASSLRQGALEQYF TGTGCCAGCAGTTTAAGGCAGGGGGCGTTGGAGCAGTACTTC
TRBJ2-3 TRBV7-9 few . CASSHDSDTSTDTQYF TGTGCCAGCAGCCACGATAGCGATACTAGCACAGATACGCAGTATTTT
TRBJ2-7 TRBV12-3/TRBV12-4 . TRBD1 CASSLKGQSYEQYF TGTGCCAGCAGTTTAAAGGGACAGTCCTACGAGCAGTACTTC
TRBJ1-6 TRBV11-3 few . CASSRPNSPLHF TGTGCCAGCAGCCGACCTAATTCACCCCTCCACTTT
TRBJ1-2 TRBV12-3/TRBV12-4 . TRBD1 CASSLRGRGLTSPGYTF TGTGCCAGCAGTTTACGCGGCAGGGGGCTAACATCTCCCGGCTACACCTTC
TRBJ2-6 TRBV5-4 . TRBD1 CASFEQGALHVLTF TGTGCCAGCTTCGAACAGGGGGCGCTCCACGTCCTGACTTTC
TRBJ1-4 TRBV18 . . CASSPVLPSEKLFF TGTGCCAGCTCACCGGTCCTACCGAGTGAAAAACTGTTTTTT
TRBJ1-2 TRBV7-9 many TRBD1 CASSSSWTGNYGYTF TGTGCCAGCAGCTCGTCCTGGACAGGCAACTATGGCTACACCTTC
TRBJ1-2 TRBV19 . . CATSYRGSYGYTF TGTGCCACCTCCTACCGCGGGAGCTATGGCTACACCTTC
TRBJ2-1 TRBV7-2 . . CASSLGWGNEQFF TGTGCCAGCAGCCTCGGATGGGGCAATGAGCAGTTCTTC
TRBJ1-4 TRBV7-8 . . CASSSNRIGGTEKLFF TGTGCCAGCAGCTCGAACAGGATCGGGGGGACTGAAAAACTGTTTTTT
TRBJ2-5 TRBV11-3 . TRBD2 CASSSPGLAGGVVGETQYF TGTGCCAGCAGCTCGCCAGGACTAGCGGGAGGGGTTGTCGGGGAGACCCAGTACTTC
TRBJ2-7 TRBV12-3/TRBV12-4 . . CASNWKGGSYEQYF TGTGCCAGCAACTGGAAAGGGGGCTCCTACGAGCAGTACTTC
TRBJ1-1 TRBV6-5 . TRBD1 CASRSTGTGAAEAFF TGTGCCAGCAGATCCACCGGGACAGGGGCCGCTGAAGCTTTCTTT
TRBJ2-2 TRBV20-1 . . CSVKVGARDTGELFF TGCAGTGTCAAGGTTGGAGCGAGGGACACCGGGGAGCTGTTTTTT